These 23 T cell receptor beta chains came from one sample sequenced in a study of cytomegalovirus exposure and HLA in healthy donors. This table comes from immunoSEQ multiplex PCR, and its TCRdb copy is limited to in-frame clones, with some not included. The sample holds hundreds of thousands of clones, just over 85% seen once. The sequenced material came from PBMCs. Source of these receptors: a woman younger than 35 in good health and CMV-seronegative.

The V gene is TRBV29-1, the J gene TRBJ2-1; 7 bases map to TRBD2. Germline V CDR1 and CDR2: SQVTM, ANQGSEA. The CDR3 has 15 amino acids. Trimming at V came to 3 bases and at J to 5 bases, leaving 10 bases not matched to a gene. The CDR3 region is CSVEGWLADDNEQFF. The CDR3 coding sequence is TGCAGCGTTGAGGGGTGGCTAGCGGATGACAATGAGCAGTTCTTC.

The chain joins TRBV11-2 to TRBJ2-1; 8 bases line up with TRBD2. Germline CDR1 reads SGHAT; CDR2 reads FQNNGV. The V gene end was trimmed by 4 bases and the J gene end by 4 bases; junction bases not matched to a gene: 9. The CDR3 consists of 16 residues. This chain's CDR3 is CASSSIAGPRYNEQFF. The CDR3 DNA reads TGTGCCAGCAGCTCTATAGCGGGGCCGAGATACAATGAGCAGTTCTTC.

This clone was detected only a few times. The rearrangement joins TRBV6-5 to TRBJ2-7; TRBD1 aligns across 9 bases. The CDR3 is 14 residues long. The trim removed 2 bases at V and 4 bases at J, leaving 3 bases unmatched. From germline, CDR1 is MNHEY and CDR2 SVGAGI. The CDR3 DNA sequence: TGTGCCAGCAGTTACGAGGACAGGGGTTACGAGCAGTACTTC. This translates into CASSYEDRGYEQYF.

The chain uses TRBV14 and TRBJ1-2; D call uncertain. There are 16 residues in the CDR3. CDR1 is SGHDN and CDR2 is FVKESK in the germline V gene. V lost 5 bases and J 8 bases, leaving 24 bases between the germline ends. This CDR3 reads CASSARTDFGRAGYTF. CDR3 DNA sequence: TGTGCCAGCAGCGCAAGGACGGACTTTGGGCGGGCGGGCTACACCTTC. The full variable domain, rest sourced from reference TRBV14 and TRBJ1-2, is EAGVTQFPSHSVIEKGQTVTLRCDPISGHDNLYWYRRVMGKEIKFLLHFVKESKQDESGMPNNRFLAERTGGTYSTLKVQPAELEDSGVYFCASSARTDFGRAGYTFGSGTRLTVV.

This sequence joins TRBV4-1 and TRBJ2-5; no clear D. In germline, CDR1 is MGHRA, CDR2 YSYEKL. V lost 4 bases to trimming and J lost 1 base, with 10 bases between them. This CDR3 has 14 residues. The CDR3 loop reads CASSPLGFQETQYF. In DNA, the CDR3 is TGCGCCAGCAGCCCGCTAGGATTCCAAGAGACCCAGTACTTC.

The chain combines TRBV27 with TRBJ2-1; the match to TRBD1 covers 9 bases. The V and J ends lost 10 bases and 0 bases, in that order; junction bases with no gene match: 4. There are 14 residues in the CDR3. Germline CDR1 MNHEY, CDR2 SMNVEV (reference sequence). CDR3: CATRQGGSYNEQFF. CDR3 nucleotide sequence: TGTGCCACCCGACAGGGGGGCTCCTACAATGAGCAGTTCTTC.

This clone was seen a few times. The chain is built from TRBV9 and TRBJ1-2; TRBD1 matches at 7 bases. Germline CDR1 and CDR2: SGDLS and YYNGEE. This CDR3 is 14 amino acids long. After removal of 6 bases from V and 8 bases from J, the junction contained 13 bases not matched to a gene. This CDR3 is CASTKRTGRQGYTF. The CDR3 bases are TGTGCCAGCACAAAGCGGACAGGTCGGCAAGGCTACACCTTC.

The chain joins TRBV5-1 to TRBJ2-2; TRBD2 matches 7 bases. V lost 7 bases, J lost 1 base, and 10 bases stayed unmatched. This CDR3 contains 16 residues. Germline CDR1 reads SGHRS; CDR2 reads YFSETQ. The CDR3 here is CASSRRERGNTGELFF. The CDR3 coding sequence is TGCGCCAGCTCTCGTAGGGAGCGGGGGAACACCGGGGAGCTGTTTTTT.

The V and J genes are TRBV19 and TRBJ2-7, with a possible D match to TRBD1 (5 bases). From germline, CDR1 is LNHDA and CDR2 SQIVND (reference sequence). With 3 bases removed from V and 0 bases from J, the gap between germline ends came to 12 bases. The CDR3 runs 15 residues. CDR3 in DNA: TGTGCCAGTAGTATTTGGCAGGGTAACTCCTACGAGCAGTACTTC. It codes for CASSIWQGNSYEQYF.

In this sample, this clone turned up a few times. The gene calls are TRBV19 and TRBJ2-7, with 9 bases aligning to TRBD1. Trimming took 4 bases from V and 1 from J; bases not matched to a gene: 5. Germline CDR1 is LNHDA and CDR2 is SQIVND (reference sequence). This CDR3 has 15 amino acids. The CDR3 region is CASSTGTGTSYEQYF. The CDR3 bases are TGTGCCAGTAGTACTGGGACAGGGACGTCCTACGAGCAGTACTTC.

J is TRBJ1-2 and V is TRBV10-3; the D gene is possibly TRBD1 (5 bases). The CDR3 is 19 amino acids. Germline CDR1 reads ENHRY; CDR2 reads SYGVKD. V was clipped by 0 bases and J by 0 bases, with 20 bases between them. The CDR3 nucleotides read TGTGCCATCAGTGAGTCTGCTTTCGACAGAGAGTTAGCTAACTATGGCTACACCTTC. This codes for CAISESAFDRELANYGYTF.

The chain couples TRBV28 to TRBJ1-1; 7 nucleotides line up with TRBD1. V shed 5 bases and J 6 bases; nucleotides not matched to a gene: 15. The CDR3 is 16 amino acids. Per germline, CDR1 MDHEN and CDR2 SYDVKM. CDR3 amino acids: CASSPRTGRVRAEAFF. CDR3 nucleotides: TGTGCCAGCAGTCCGAGGACAGGAAGGGTCAGAGCTGAAGCTTTCTTT.

The CDR3 sequence: CASSPGWGGDTEAFF. As DNA, the CDR3 is TGTGCCAGCAGTCCCGGGTGGGGCGGGGACACTGAAGCTTTCTTT. The J gene is TRBJ1-1, the V gene TRBV28; tentative D call: TRBD1 (5 bases). The CDR3 has 15 amino acids. Trimming took off 5 bases at V and 3 bases at J, with 16 bases between the two ends. The V gene's germline CDR1 is MDHEN and CDR2 SYDVKM.

This clone was seen only a few times. This chain uses TRBV10-1 with TRBJ1-4, with D hard to call. There are 16 residues in the CDR3. Trimming stripped 8 bases from V and 7 bases from J, with 23 bases between. CDR1 and CDR2 (germline): WNHNN, SYGVQD (reference sequence). The CDR3: CASQKPGLLAGEKLFF. The CDR3 DNA follows: TGCGCCAGCCAAAAACCAGGACTTCTGGCAGGTGAAAAACTGTTTTTT.

This clone turned up a few times. The junction and the germline gene differ at one end; a read error may be behind it. The J gene is TRBJ1-2, the V gene TRBV6-1; 11 bases agree with TRBD1. The CDR3 has 15 residues. Germline CDR1 and CDR2: MNHNS and SASEGT. This chain's CDR3 is CASSEGTGGAYGYTF. The CDR3 coding sequence is TGTGCCAGCAGCGAAGGGACAGGGGGGGCCTATGGCTACACCTTC.

The gene calls are TRBV18 and TRBJ1-4; 7 bases match TRBD1. J gave up 6 bases and V 2 bases, and 15 bases lay outside the gene matches. CDR1 KGHSH and CDR2 LQKENI come from the germline V gene. The CDR3 sequence is 18 residues long. The CDR3 region has the DNA TGTGCCAGCTCACCATTCCGACAGGGAGTGCCCCGGGATGAAAAACTGTTTTTT. Encoded protein: CASSPFRQGVPRDEKLFF. Based on the CDR3 plus reference TRBV18 and TRBJ1-4, the full variable domain is NAGVMQNPRHLVRRRGQEARLRCSPMKGHSHVYWYRQLPEEGLKFMVYLQKENIIDESGMPKERFSAEFPKEGPSILRIQQVVRGDSAAYFCASSPFRQGVPRDEKLFFGSGTQLSVL.

This clone showed up just once. V and J are TRBV9 and TRBJ2-2; the D gene is possibly TRBD2 (7 bases). CDR1 is SGDLS and CDR2 is YYNGEE in the germline V gene. The CDR3 loop spans 16 amino acids. V lost 4 bases to trimming and J lost 0 bases, with 13 bases between them. CDR3 nucleotides: TGTGCCAGCAGCCGCGCGGGGGCCGCGAACACCGGGGAGCTGTTTTTT. This codes for CASSRAGAANTGELFF.

The chain links TRBV5-1 to TRBJ2-1; D gene ambiguous. V was shortened by 0 bases and J by 5 bases, with 9 bases between the two germline ends. This CDR3 has 14 amino acids. CDR1 and CDR2 from the germline V gene are SGHRS and YFSETQ. The CDR3 DNA is TGCGCCAGCAGCTTGGCCCCTGGAGACAATGAGCAGTTCTTC. Its protein product is CASSLAPGDNEQFF. The variable domain in full, with the rest retrieved from reference TRBV5-1 and TRBJ2-1, is KAGVTQTPRYLIKTRGQQVTLSCSPISGHRSVSWYQQTPGQGLQFLFEYFSETQRNKGNFPGRFSGRQFSNSRSEMNVSTLELGDSALYLCASSLAPGDNEQFFGPGTRLTVL.

The V gene is TRBV7-2, the J gene TRBJ2-5; 8 bases are a match to TRBD2. CDR3 size: 19 residues. Germline loops: CDR1 SGHTA, CDR2 FQGNSA. J lost 2 bases, V lost 5 bases, and 19 bases had no gene match. This CDR3 reads CASSPSPRAGGRRQETQYF. CDR3 coding DNA: TGTGCCAGCAGCCCCTCCCCCAGGGCGGGAGGTCGTCGGCAAGAGACCCAGTACTTC.

This clone was found once. V gene TRBV6-6 combines with J gene TRBJ2-7, with TRBD2 matching over 7 bases. J gave up 1 base and V 4 bases, and 4 bases lay outside the gene matches. Germline assignment: CDR1 MNHNY and CDR2 SVGAGI (reference sequence). This CDR3 comprises 14 residues. The CDR3 bases are TGTGCCAGCAGTTGGAGCGGGGATTCCTACGAGCAGTACTTC. It yields the protein CASSWSGDSYEQYF.

This clone was seen a few times. V and J are TRBV5-1 and TRBJ2-3; a weak D match, TRBD1 (5 bases). The ends were cut back, 0 bases at V and 1 base at J, with 21 bases in the middle. Germline V lookup: CDR1 SGHRS, CDR2 YFSETQ. There are 19 residues in the CDR3. CDR3 bases: TGCGCCAGCAGCTTGGCTTGGTCGGACATCCTTTCGCGCACAGATACGCAGTATTTT. Amino acids: CASSLAWSDILSRTDTQYF.

The rearrangement uses TRBV10-3 and TRBJ2-5, with a possible D match to TRBD1 (5 bases). Trimming removed 0 bases from V and 3 bases from J, with 8 bases in between. The length of the CDR3 is 14 residues. Germline V gene lookup returns CDR1 ENHRY and CDR2 SYGVKD. The CDR3 bases are TGTGCCATCAGTGAGTCCCAGGGCAAAGAGACCCAGTACTTC. Translation gives CAISESQGKETQYF.

The chain has TRBV5-1 and TRBJ2-2, with 8 bases identical to TRBD1. The CDR3 contains 15 residues. The V and J ends lost 3 bases and 5 bases, in that order; junction bases with no gene match: 6. CDR1 and CDR2 from the germline V gene are SGHRS and YFSETQ. This CDR3 reads CASSSGQGKTGELFF. In DNA form, the CDR3 reads TGCGCCAGCAGCTCCGGACAGGGAAAGACCGGGGAGCTGTTTTTT.